Given below is one T cell receptor (beta chain) in context. Antigen: not known. The CDR3 extends over 16 amino acids. Germline V gene sequence: CDR1 MDHEN, CDR2 SYDVKM. The V end lost 4 bases, the J end lost 2 bases, and 18 bases lay between the germline ends. This sample stems from a study of radiation and T cells in renal cell carcinoma. For the study at large: Nephrectomy followed 15 Gy stereotactic body radiation by 4 weeks.

Time point denoted: baseline pretreatment blood. Treatment specified: 15 Gy SBRT to primary tumor, nephrectomy 4 weeks later. The tumor was a clear cell renal cell carcinoma. Here immunoSEQ multiplex PCR was the method, and the copy in TCRdb shows in-frame clones only, minus some. The repertoire holds about 150,000 clones, with 88% as singletons. Broader study findings: Without pretreatment biopsies, baseline tumor clonotype presence was undetermined. Top tumor clonotypes rose in blood 2 weeks post-radiation, then contracted.

The sample was blood, taken from a patient whose treatment included radiotherapy and nephrectomy. The TCR sequence derives from a woman in her seventies with renal cell carcinoma. The rearrangement joins TRBV28 to TRBJ2-7; possible D gene TRBD1, 6 bases. In nucleotides, the CDR3 is TGTGCCAGCAGTTCCCCTGCGACAGGCACGACCTACGAGCAGTACTTC. Encoded protein: CASSSPATGTTYEQYF.